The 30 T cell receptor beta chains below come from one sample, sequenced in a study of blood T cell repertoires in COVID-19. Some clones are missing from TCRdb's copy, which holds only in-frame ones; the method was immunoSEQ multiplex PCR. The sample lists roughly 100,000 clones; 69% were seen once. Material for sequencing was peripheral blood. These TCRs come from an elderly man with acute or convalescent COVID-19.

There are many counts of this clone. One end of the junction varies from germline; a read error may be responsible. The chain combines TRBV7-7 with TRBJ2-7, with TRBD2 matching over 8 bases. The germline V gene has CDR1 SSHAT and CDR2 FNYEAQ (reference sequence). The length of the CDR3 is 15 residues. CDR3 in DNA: TGTGCTAGCAGCCAGCTAGCGGGTCCATCCTACGAGCAGTACTTC. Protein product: CASSQLAGPSYEQYF.

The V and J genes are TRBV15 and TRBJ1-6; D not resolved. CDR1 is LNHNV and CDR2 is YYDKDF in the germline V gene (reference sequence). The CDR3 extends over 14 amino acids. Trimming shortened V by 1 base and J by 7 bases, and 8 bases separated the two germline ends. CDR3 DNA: TGTGCCACCAGCAGAGCACAGAAGAATTCACCCCTCCACTTT. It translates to CATSRAQKNSPLHF.

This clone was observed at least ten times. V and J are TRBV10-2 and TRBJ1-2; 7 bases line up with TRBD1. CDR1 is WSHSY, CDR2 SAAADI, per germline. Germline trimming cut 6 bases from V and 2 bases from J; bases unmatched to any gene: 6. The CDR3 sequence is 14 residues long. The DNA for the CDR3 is TGCGCCAGCAGCTGGGACAGTAGCAACTATGGCTACACCTTC. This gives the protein CASSWDSSNYGYTF.

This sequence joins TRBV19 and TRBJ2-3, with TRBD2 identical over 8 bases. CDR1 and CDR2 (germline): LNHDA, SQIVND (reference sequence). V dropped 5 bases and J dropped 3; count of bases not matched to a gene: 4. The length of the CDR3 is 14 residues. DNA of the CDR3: TGTGCCAGTAGTCAGACTAGCGTTACAGATACGCAGTATTTT. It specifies CASSQTSVTDTQYF.

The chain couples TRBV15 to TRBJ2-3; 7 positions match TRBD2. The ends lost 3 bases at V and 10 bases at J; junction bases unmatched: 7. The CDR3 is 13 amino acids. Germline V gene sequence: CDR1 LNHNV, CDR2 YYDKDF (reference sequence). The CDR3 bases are TGTGCCACCAGCAGGATGGGAGGGAGTCCGCAGTATTTT. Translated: CATSRMGGSPQYF.

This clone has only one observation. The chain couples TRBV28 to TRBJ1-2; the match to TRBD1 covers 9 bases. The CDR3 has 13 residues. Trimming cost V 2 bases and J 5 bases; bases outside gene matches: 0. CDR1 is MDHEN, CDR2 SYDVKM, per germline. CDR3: CASSLGTGYGYTF. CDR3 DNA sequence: TGTGCCAGCAGTTTAGGGACAGGGTATGGCTACACCTTC.

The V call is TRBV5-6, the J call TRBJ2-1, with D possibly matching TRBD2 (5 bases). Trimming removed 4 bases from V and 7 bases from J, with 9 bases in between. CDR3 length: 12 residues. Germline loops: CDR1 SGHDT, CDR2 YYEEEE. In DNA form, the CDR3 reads TGTGCCAGCAGCCTACTAGAGAATGAGCAGTTCTTC. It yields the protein CASSLLENEQFF.

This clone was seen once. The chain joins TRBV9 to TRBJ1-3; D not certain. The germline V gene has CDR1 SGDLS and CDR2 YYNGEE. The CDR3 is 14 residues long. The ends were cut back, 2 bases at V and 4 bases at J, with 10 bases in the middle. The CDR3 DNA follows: TGTGCCAGCAGCGTCGATGCTCGGGGAAACACCATATATTTT. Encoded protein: CASSVDARGNTIYF.

Here the CDR3 DNA reads TGTGCCAGCAGCTTGTGGGGGGTGGGCACTGAAGCTTTCTTT. Translation gives CASSLWGVGTEAFF. The chain couples TRBV5-5 to TRBJ1-1; perhaps TRBD1 as D (5 bases). V was shortened by 1 base and J by 4 bases, with 11 bases between the two germline ends. This CDR3 contains 14 residues. Germline V CDR1 and CDR2: SGHKS, YYEKEE (reference sequence).

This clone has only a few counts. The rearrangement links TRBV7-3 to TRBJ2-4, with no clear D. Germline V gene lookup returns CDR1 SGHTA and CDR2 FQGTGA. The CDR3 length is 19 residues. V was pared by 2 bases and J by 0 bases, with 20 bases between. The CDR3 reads CASSLGHSSNPIAKNIQYF. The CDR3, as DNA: TGTGCCAGCAGCTTAGGGCACTCCTCAAACCCTATAGCCAAAAACATTCAGTACTTC.

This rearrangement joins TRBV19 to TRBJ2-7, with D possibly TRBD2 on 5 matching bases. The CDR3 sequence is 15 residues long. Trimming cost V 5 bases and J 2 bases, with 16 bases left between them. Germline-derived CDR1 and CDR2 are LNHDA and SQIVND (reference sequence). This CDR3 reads CASSGRTGSTYEQYF. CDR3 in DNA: TGTGCCAGTAGTGGGCGTACGGGGTCCACCTACGAGCAGTACTTC. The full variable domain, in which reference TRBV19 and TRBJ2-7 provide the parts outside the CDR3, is DGGITQSPKYLFRKEGQNVTLSCEQNLNHDAMYWYRQDPGQGLRLIYYSQIVNDFQKGDIAEGYSVSREKKESFPLTVTSAQKNPTAFYLCASSGRTGSTYEQYFGPGTRLTVT.

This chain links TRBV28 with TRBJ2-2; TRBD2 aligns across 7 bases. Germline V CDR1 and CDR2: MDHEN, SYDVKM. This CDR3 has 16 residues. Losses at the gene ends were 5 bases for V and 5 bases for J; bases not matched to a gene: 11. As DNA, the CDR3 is TGTGCCAGCAGTCTGGTGGGGACGCGGGAGACCGGGGAGCTGTTTTTT. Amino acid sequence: CASSLVGTRETGELFF.

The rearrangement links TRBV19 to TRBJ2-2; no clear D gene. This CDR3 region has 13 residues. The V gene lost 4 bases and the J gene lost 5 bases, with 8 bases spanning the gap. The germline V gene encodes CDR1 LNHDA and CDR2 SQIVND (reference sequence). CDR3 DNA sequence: TGTGCCAGTAGTACTCTAGAGACCGGGGAGCTGTTTTTT. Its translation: CASSTLETGELFF.

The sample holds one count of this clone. Here the CDR3 DNA reads TGTGCCTGGAGTGTTCTATCCTACAATGAGCAGTTCTTC. This codes for CAWSVLSYNEQFF. The chain recombines TRBV30 with TRBJ2-1; D is uncertain. The CDR3 loop spans 13 amino acids. Trimming left V 0 bases short and J 1 base short, with 4 bases between. Germline V gene sequence: CDR1 GTSNPN, CDR2 SVGIG (reference sequence).

The CDR3 bases are TGTGCCAGCAGCCAAGGTACTAGCGGGAGTTACGAGCAGTACTTC. It translates to CASSQGTSGSYEQYF. This rearrangement joins TRBV3-1 (or the pseudogene TRBV3-2) to TRBJ2-7; 11 nucleotides agree with TRBD2. The germline V gene encodes CDR1 LGHDT and CDR2 YNNKEL (reference sequence). This CDR3 region has 15 residues. With V trimmed by 1 base and J by 4 bases, 3 bases remained unmatched.

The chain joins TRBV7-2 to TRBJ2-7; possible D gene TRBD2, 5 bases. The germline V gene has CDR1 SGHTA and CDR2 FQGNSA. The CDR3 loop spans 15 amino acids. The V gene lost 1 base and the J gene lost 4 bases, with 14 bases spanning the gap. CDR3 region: CASSLGSSLFYEQYF. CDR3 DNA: TGTGCCAGCAGCTTAGGTTCTAGCTTATTTTACGAGCAGTACTTC.

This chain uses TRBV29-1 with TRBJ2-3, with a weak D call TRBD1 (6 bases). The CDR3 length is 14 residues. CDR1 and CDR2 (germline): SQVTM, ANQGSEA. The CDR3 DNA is TGCACCATACAGGGTTTGAAGGATCCAGATACGCAGTATTTT. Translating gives CTIQGLKDPDTQYF.

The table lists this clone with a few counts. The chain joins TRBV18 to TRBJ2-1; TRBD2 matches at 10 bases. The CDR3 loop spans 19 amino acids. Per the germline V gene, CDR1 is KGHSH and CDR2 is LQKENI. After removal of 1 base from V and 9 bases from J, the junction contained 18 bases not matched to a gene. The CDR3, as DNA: TGTGCCAGCTCACCACGAATGGGACTAGCGACAATAGAAGGGGGTGAGCAGTTCTTC. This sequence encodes CASSPRMGLATIEGGEQFF.

The CDR3 loop is CSASRAAGVKYNEQFF. The CDR3 DNA sequence: TGCAGTGCTAGTCGGGCAGCGGGGGTAAAATACAATGAGCAGTTCTTC. The J gene is TRBJ2-1, the V gene TRBV20-1, with 8 bases matching TRBD2. V dropped 3 bases and J dropped 4; count of bases not matched to a gene: 11. Germline assignment: CDR1 DFQATT and CDR2 SNEGSKA (reference sequence). The CDR3 spans 16 residues.

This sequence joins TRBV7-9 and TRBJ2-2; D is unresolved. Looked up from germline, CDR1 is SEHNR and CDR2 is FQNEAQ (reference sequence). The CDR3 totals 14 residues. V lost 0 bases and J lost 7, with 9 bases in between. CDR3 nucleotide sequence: TGTGCCAGCAGCTTAGCTCACTACGGCGGGGAGCTGTTTTTT. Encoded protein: CASSLAHYGGELFF.

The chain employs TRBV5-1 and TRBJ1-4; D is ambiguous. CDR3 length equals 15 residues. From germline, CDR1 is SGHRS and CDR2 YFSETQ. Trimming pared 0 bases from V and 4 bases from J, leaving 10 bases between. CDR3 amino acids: CASSLDGRDNEKLFF. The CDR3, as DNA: TGCGCCAGCAGCTTGGATGGACGGGATAATGAAAAACTGTTTTTT.

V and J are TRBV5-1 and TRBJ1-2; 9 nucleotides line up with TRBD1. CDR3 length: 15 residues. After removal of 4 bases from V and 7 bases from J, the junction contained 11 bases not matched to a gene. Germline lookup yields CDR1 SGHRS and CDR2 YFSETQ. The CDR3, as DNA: TGCGCCAGCAGCGGACAGGGACAGGGCGTAGCTGGCTACACCTTC. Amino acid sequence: CASSGQGQGVAGYTF.

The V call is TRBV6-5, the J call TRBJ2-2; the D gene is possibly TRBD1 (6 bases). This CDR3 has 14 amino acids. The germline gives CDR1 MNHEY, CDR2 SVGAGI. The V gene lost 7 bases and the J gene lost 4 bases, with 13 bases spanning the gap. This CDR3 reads CASTRGRGTGELFF. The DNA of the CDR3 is TGTGCCAGCACCCGGGGCAGGGGCACCGGGGAGCTGTTTTTT.

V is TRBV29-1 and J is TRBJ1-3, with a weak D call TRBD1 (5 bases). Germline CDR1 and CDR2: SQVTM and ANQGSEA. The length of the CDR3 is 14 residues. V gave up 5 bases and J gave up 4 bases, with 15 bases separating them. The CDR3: CSVSPGQRGNTIYF. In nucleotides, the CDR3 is TGCAGCGTTTCGCCAGGGCAGAGGGGAAACACCATATATTTT.

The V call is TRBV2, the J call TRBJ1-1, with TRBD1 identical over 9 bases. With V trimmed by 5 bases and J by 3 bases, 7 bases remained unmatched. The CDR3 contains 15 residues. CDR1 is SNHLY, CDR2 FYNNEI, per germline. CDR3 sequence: CASSLTGGADTEAFF. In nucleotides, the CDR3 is TGTGCCAGCAGTTTGACAGGGGGAGCGGACACTGAAGCTTTCTTT.

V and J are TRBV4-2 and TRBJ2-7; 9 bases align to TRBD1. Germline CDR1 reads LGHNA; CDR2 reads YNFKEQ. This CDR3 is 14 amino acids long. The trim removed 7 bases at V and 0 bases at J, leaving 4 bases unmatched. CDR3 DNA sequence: TGTGCCAGCACTCCGGGACAGGGCTCCTACGAGCAGTACTTC. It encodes CASTPGQGSYEQYF.

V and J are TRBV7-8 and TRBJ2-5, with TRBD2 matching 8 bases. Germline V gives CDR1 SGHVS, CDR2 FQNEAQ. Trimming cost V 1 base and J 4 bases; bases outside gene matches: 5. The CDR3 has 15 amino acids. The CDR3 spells CASSLVQRERETQYF. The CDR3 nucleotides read TGTGCCAGCAGCTTAGTCCAGCGGGAGCGAGAGACCCAGTACTTC.

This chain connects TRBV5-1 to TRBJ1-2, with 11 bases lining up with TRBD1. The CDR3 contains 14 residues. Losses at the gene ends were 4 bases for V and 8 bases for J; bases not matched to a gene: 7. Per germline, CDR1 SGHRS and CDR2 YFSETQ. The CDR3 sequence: CASSVDGTGGGYTF. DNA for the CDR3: TGCGCCAGCAGCGTGGACGGGACAGGGGGAGGCTACACCTTC.

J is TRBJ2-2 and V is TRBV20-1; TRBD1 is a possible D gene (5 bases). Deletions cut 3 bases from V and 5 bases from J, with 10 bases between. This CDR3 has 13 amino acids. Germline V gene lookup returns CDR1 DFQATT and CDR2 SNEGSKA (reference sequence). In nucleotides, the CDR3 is TGCAGTGCTAGTCCAGGGTATACCGGGGAGCTGTTTTTT. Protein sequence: CSASPGYTGELFF.

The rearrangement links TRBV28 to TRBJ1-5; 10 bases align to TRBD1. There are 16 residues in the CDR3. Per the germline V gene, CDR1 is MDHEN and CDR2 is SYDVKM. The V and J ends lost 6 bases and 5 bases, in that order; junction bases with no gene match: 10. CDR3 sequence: CASRPGTGANYQPQHF. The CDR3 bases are TGTGCCAGCAGACCGGGGACAGGGGCGAATTATCAGCCCCAGCATTTT.